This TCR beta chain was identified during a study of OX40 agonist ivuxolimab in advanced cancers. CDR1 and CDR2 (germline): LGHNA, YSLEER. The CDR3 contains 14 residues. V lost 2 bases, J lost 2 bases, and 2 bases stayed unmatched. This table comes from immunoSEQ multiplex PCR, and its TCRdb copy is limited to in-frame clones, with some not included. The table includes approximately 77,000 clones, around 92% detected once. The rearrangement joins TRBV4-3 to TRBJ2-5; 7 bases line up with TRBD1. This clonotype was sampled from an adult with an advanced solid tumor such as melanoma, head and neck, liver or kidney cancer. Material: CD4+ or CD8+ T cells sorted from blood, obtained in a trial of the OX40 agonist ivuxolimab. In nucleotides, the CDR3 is TGCGCCAGCAGCCAACAGACAGGGCAAGAGACCCAGTACTTC. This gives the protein CASSQQTGQETQYF.